These 9 T cell receptor beta chains originate from one sample sequenced in a study of somatic mutations in cytotoxic T cells in rheumatoid arthritis. Produced via immunoSEQ multiplex PCR; TCRdb's table is partial and in-frame only. The sample has roughly 10,000 clones, approximately 85% seen once. Sequenced: CD8+ T cells sorted from blood. Receptor source: a woman in her fifties or sixties in good health.

This chain connects TRBV7-9 to TRBJ2-7; 7 bases align to TRBD1. J lost 5 bases, V lost 4 bases, and 8 bases had no gene match. CDR1 and CDR2 from the germline V gene are SEHNR and FQNEAQ (reference sequence). This CDR3 has 14 amino acids. This CDR3 reads CASSSTLGGDEQYF. DNA for the CDR3: TGTGCCAGCAGCTCAACCCTAGGGGGCGACGAGCAGTACTTC.

The J gene is TRBJ2-1, the V gene TRBV5-3; possibly TRBD1 for D (5 bases). TRBV5-3 is labeled an ORF, and its function is uncertain. V was pared by 0 bases and J by 0 bases, with 13 bases between. This CDR3 contains 17 residues. The CDR3 DNA is TGTGCCAGAAGCTTGGATCTTAGTAGGGGCTCCTACAATGAGCAGTTCTTC. Its translation: CARSLDLSRGSYNEQFF.

The chain joins TRBV29-1 to TRBJ2-7, with D tentatively TRBD1 (5 bases). The CDR3 is made up of 15 amino acids. The ends were cut back, 2 bases at V and 0 bases at J, with 14 bases in the middle. In germline, CDR1 is SQVTM, CDR2 ANQGSEA. The CDR3 coding sequence is TGCAGCGTTGAAAGTACAGGTGAACTCTCCTACGAGCAGTACTTC. Amino acid sequence: CSVESTGELSYEQYF.

The chain links TRBV10-1 to TRBJ2-3; 7 bases fit TRBD2. Germline loops: CDR1 WNHNN, CDR2 SYGVQD (reference sequence). This CDR3 is 15 amino acids long. J was trimmed by 2 bases and V by 6 bases; bases with no gene match: 8. CDR3 coding DNA: TGCGCCAGCAGCCCCGGGACTACCCACACAGATACGCAGTATTTT. Protein sequence: CASSPGTTHTDTQYF.

The chain combines TRBV9 with TRBJ2-2, with D uncertain. Trimming cost V 0 bases and J 3 bases, with 6 bases left between them. In germline, CDR1 is SGDLS, CDR2 YYNGEE. The CDR3 is made up of 14 amino acids. CDR3 nucleotide sequence: TGTGCCAGCAGCGTAGGGCCCCACACCGGGGAGCTGTTTTTT. This translates into CASSVGPHTGELFF. Drawing the rest from reference TRBV9 and TRBJ2-2, the complete variable domain is DSGVTQTPKHLITATGQRVTLRCSPRSGDLSVYWYQQSLDQGLQFLIQYYNGEERAKGNILERFSAQQFPDLHSELNLSSLELGDSALYFCASSVGPHTGELFFGEGSRLTVL.

The chain employs TRBV7-3 and TRBJ1-2; maybe TRBD1 (5 bases). The CDR3 runs 12 residues. V shed 9 bases and J shed 6 bases, with 14 bases lying between them. Per the germline V gene, CDR1 is SGHTA and CDR2 is FQGTGA. This CDR3 reads CASRPSGHGYTF. CDR3 nucleotide sequence: TGTGCCAGTAGACCCTCAGGGCATGGCTACACCTTC.

This chain uses TRBV7-9 with TRBJ2-3; 10 bases are a match to TRBD1. This CDR3 has 18 amino acids. V trimming: 5 bases; J trimming: 3 bases; junction bases outside the gene matches: 14. Germline V lookup: CDR1 SEHNR, CDR2 FQNEAQ (reference sequence). The CDR3 coding sequence is TGTGCCAGCAGCCCAATCCAGGGACAGGGGATAAGGACAGATACGCAGTATTTT. Translating it yields CASSPIQGQGIRTDTQYF. The full variable domain, its missing parts supplied by reference TRBV7-9 and TRBJ2-3, is DTGVSQNPRHKITKRGQNVTFRCDPISEHNRLYWYRQTLGQGPEFLTYFQNEAQLEKSRLLSDRFSAERPKGSFSTLEIQRTEQGDSAMYLCASSPIQGQGIRTDTQYFGPGTRLTVL.

This clone appeared a few times. This rearrangement joins TRBV6-1 to TRBJ2-1; 10 bases are a match to TRBD2. This CDR3 is 16 amino acids long. V lost 3 bases to trimming and J lost 8 bases; unmatched junction nucleotides: 10. Germline V gene sequence: CDR1 MNHNS, CDR2 SASEGT. The CDR3 is CASSEASGGAWDEQFF. The CDR3, as DNA: TGTGCCAGCAGTGAGGCTAGCGGGGGTGCGTGGGATGAGCAGTTCTTC.

The V call is TRBV11-1, the J call TRBJ2-3; D uncertain. The CDR3 runs 14 residues. Germline-derived CDR1 and CDR2 are SGHAT and FQDESV (reference sequence). The V gene lost 1 base and the J gene lost 0 bases, with 5 bases spanning the gap. CDR3: CASSLVPSTDTQYF. CDR3 sequence (DNA): TGTGCCAGCAGCTTAGTCCCTAGCACAGATACGCAGTATTTT.